A selection of T cell receptor beta chains follows, all from one sample in a study of Ad26.COV2.S vaccination and SARS-CoV-2 variants. The data were produced by immunoSEQ multiplex PCR, yet TCRdb's version contains in-frame clones alone and is incomplete. The top ten hold 2.5% to 3.5% of the sample, which has roughly 380,000 clones, 85% seen once. The input for sequencing was peripheral blood, taken in a trial of Ad26.COV2.S vaccine versus placebo. The receptors originated from a person aged 18-65 years who received the Ad26.COV2.S COVID-19 vaccine or a placebo. The CDR3 runs from the conserved cysteine through the conserved F or W. Fields, in order: V gene, clone size, J gene, D gene, CDR3 DNA, CDR3 protein. D genes are given only for firm matches. Size is omitted from some rows. Given values are once, few, many or a class for expanded clones.

TRBV19	NA	TRBJ1-6	TRBD1	TGTGCCAGTAGTAGCCTGACAGGGGGCACCGGTTCACCCCTCCACTTT	CASSSLTGGTGSPLHF
TRBV15	NA	TRBJ2-5	TRBD1	TGTGCCACCAGCAGGTCCCGGGACAGAAAAGCGTACCAAGAGACCCAGTACTTC	CATSRSRDRKAYQETQYF
TRBV12-3/TRBV12-4	NA	TRBJ2-2	NA	TGTGCCAGCAGTACCCCGGGGGAGCTGTTTTTT	CASSTPGELFF
TRBV4-3	NA	TRBJ1-5	NA	TGCGCCAGCAGCCAAGAAGAAGGTTATCAGCCCCAGCATTTT	CASSQEEGYQPQHF
TRBV7-2	NA	TRBJ2-3	NA	TGTGCCAGCAGCTTACTAGCCGGTACGGCAGATACGCAGTATTTT	CASSLLAGTADTQYF
TRBV24-1	NA	TRBJ2-1	NA	TGTGCCACCAGTGATCAAGACATGAACTCCTACAATGAGCAGTTCTTC	CATSDQDMNSYNEQFF
TRBV10-1	NA	TRBJ2-2	TRBD2	TGCGCCAGCAGTGACCACTTACTAGCGGGAGGAATCTCCGGGGAGCTGTTTTTT	CASSDHLLAGGISGELFF
TRBV28	NA	TRBJ2-1	TRBD2	TGTGCCAGCAGTTTATTCTCTAGCGGGAGTAATAATGAGCAGTTCTTC	CASSLFSSGSNNEQFF
TRBV7-2	NA	TRBJ1-5	NA	TGTGCCAGCAGCTTAGACATCACCAATAGCAATCAGCCCCAGCATTTT	CASSLDITNSNQPQHF
TRBV10-3	NA	TRBJ2-1	NA	TGTGCCATCAGTGAGTCGCCGACAGACTACAATGAGCAGTTCTTC	CAISESPTDYNEQFF
TRBV7-9	NA	TRBJ2-2	NA	TGTGCCAGCGGGACCCCCGGGGAGCTGTTTTTT	CASGTPGELFF
TRBV19	NA	TRBJ2-7	NA	TGTGCCAGTAGTATAAGTGGGGTCCTCTACGAGCAGTACTTC	CASSISGVLYEQYF
TRBV3-1/TRBV3-2	NA	TRBJ1-3	NA	TGTGCCAGCAGCCTCTCTATCAACTCTGGAAACACCATATATTTT	CASSLSINSGNTIYF
TRBV7-6	NA	TRBJ2-5	TRBD1	TGTGCCAGCAGCAACCGGGACAGGGGAATTGGAGAGACCCAGTACTTC	CASSNRDRGIGETQYF
TRBV6-2/TRBV6-3	few	TRBJ2-1	NA	TGTGCCAGCAGTGGGAGGAAGGGGTACCTTAATGAGCAGTTCTTC	CASSGRKGYLNEQFF
TRBV7-8	once	TRBJ2-2	TRBD1	TGTGCCAGCAGCTTCCGGGACAGGGTTACCGGGGAGCTGTTTTTT	CASSFRDRVTGELFF
TRBV24-1	once	TRBJ2-1	NA	TGTGCCTCCTCCGGGGGCAATGAGCAGTTCTTC	CASSGGNEQFF
TRBV19	NA	TRBJ2-3	NA	TGTGCCAGTAGAACCCACTTAGGACCGGGGGATACGCAGTATTTT	CASRTHLGPGDTQYF
TRBV28	NA	TRBJ1-4	NA	TGTGCCAGCAGTTCGACCATCAGGATTAATGAAAAACTGTTTTTT	CASSSTIRINEKLFF
TRBV15	NA	TRBJ1-5	TRBD1	TGTGCCACCAGCCTTACACCAGGGGGGAACAATCAGCCCCAGCATTTT	CATSLTPGGNNQPQHF
TRBV11-3	NA	TRBJ2-6	NA	TGTGCCAGCAGCTTAGGGGGTCCTGGGGCCAACGTCCTGACTTTC	CASSLGGPGANVLTF
TRBV5-4	NA	TRBJ2-7	TRBD1	TGTGCCAGCAGCCAAGGACAGGGGGCTTACGAGCAGTACTTC	CASSQGQGAYEQYF
TRBV6-1	NA	TRBJ1-2	NA	TGTGCCAGCAGTCAAGCGGGCTACACCTTC	CASSQAGYTF
TRBV5-8	NA	TRBJ1-5	NA	TGTGCCAGCAGCAGGAGGGGAAATCAGCCCCAGCATTTT	CASSRRGNQPQHF
TRBV14	NA	TRBJ2-3	NA	TGTGCCAGCAGCCAAGAAATGCTCACAGATACGCAGTATTTT	CASSQEMLTDTQYF
TRBV11-2	NA	TRBJ2-1	NA	TGTGCCAGCAGCTTCATCCCAAACAGCGGGAATGAGCAGTTCTTC	CASSFIPNSGNEQFF
TRBV5-4	NA	TRBJ1-2	NA	TGTGCCAGCAGCCGAGACCAGGGCTATGGCTACACCTTC	CASSRDQGYGYTF
TRBV21-1	NA	TRBJ2-4	NA	TGTGCCAGCAGCAAGACAAACCTTCTAGAGAGGTTGAGGTTTCACATTCAGTACTTC	CASSKTNLLERLRFHIQYF
TRBV19	NA	TRBJ2-2	NA	TGTGCCAGTAGTACCGGACAGTACCTCAACACCGGGGAGCTGTTTTTT	CASSTGQYLNTGELFF
TRBV19	once	TRBJ1-6	NA	TGTGCCACCGGGACAACACATAATTCACCCCTCCACTTT	CATGTTHNSPLHF
TRBV6-2/TRBV6-3	NA	TRBJ2-7	NA	TGTGCCAGCAGTCAAAAGGTTGTTTTGTCGCAGTACTTC	CASSQKVVLSQYF
TRBV9	NA	TRBJ1-3	NA	TGTGCCAGCAGCCCAGAGGGAGGGGTAAACACCATATATTTT	CASSPEGGVNTIYF
TRBV5-1	few	TRBJ2-1	TRBD1	TGCGCCAGCAACTCCGGGACAGGGGGCTTTCAGTTCTTC	CASNSGTGGFQFF
TRBV15	NA	TRBJ2-5	NA	TGTGCCACCAGCGGAGGGCGGGTTGAGGAGACCCAGTACTTC	CATSGGRVEETQYF
TRBV30	few	TRBJ1-1	NA	TGTGCCTGGAGACACACACAGAACACTGAAGCTTTCTTT	CAWRHTQNTEAFF
TRBV7-2	NA	TRBJ1-1	TRBD1	TGTGCCAGCAGCTTCCTCGGACAGGGATCAACTGAAGCTTTCTTT	CASSFLGQGSTEAFF
TRBV9	few	TRBJ1-1	NA	TGTGCCAGCAGCGTAGCCGGGATGAACACTGAAGCTTTCTTT	CASSVAGMNTEAFF
TRBV27	NA	TRBJ2-3	NA	TGTGCCAGCAGTTTACCCCCGGGTCGCACAGATACGCAGTATTTT	CASSLPPGRTDTQYF
TRBV6-1	NA	TRBJ1-6	NA	TGTGCCAGCAGTGAAGCCTGGGGTCCAATTTCACCCCTCCACTTT	CASSEAWGPISPLHF